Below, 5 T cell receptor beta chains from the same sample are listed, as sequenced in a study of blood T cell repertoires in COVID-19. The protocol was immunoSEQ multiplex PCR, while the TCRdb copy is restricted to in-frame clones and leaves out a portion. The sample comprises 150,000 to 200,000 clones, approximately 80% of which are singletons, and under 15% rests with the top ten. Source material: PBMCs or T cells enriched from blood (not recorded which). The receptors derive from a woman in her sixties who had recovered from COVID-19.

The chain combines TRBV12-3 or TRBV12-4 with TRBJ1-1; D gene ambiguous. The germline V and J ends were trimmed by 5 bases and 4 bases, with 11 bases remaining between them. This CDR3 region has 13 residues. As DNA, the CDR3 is TGTGCCAGCAGTCCCGGCGGTACCACTGAAGCTTTCTTT. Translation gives CASSPGGTTEAFF.

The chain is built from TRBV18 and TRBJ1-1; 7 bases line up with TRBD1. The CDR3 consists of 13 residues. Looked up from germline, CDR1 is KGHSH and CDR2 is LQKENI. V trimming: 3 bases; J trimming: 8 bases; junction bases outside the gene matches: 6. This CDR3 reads CASSPDQGGEAFF. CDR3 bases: TGTGCCAGCTCACCGGACCAGGGGGGAGAAGCTTTCTTT. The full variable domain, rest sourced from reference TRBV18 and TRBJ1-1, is NAGVMQNPRHLVRRRGQEARLRCSPMKGHSHVYWYRQLPEEGLKFMVYLQKENIIDESGMPKERFSAEFPKEGPSILRIQQVVRGDSAAYFCASSPDQGGEAFFGQGTRLTVV.

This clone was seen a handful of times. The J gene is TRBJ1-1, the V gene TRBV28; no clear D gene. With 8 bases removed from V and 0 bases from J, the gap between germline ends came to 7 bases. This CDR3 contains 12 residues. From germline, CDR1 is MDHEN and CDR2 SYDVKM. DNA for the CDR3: TGTGCCAGCGGTGGGCTGAACACTGAAGCTTTCTTT. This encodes CASGGLNTEAFF. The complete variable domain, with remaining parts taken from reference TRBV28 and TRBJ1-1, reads DVKVTQSSRYLVKRTGEKVFLECVQDMDHENMFWYRQDPGLGLRLIYFSYDVKMKEKGDIPEGYSVSREKKERFSLILESASTNQTSMYLCASGGLNTEAFFGQGTRLTVV.

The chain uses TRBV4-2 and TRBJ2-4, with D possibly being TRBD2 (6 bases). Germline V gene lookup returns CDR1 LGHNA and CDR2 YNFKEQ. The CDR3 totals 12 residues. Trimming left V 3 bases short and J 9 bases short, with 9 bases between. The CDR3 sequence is CASSQMGGIQYF. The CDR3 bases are TGTGCCAGCAGCCAGATGGGGGGCATTCAGTACTTC.

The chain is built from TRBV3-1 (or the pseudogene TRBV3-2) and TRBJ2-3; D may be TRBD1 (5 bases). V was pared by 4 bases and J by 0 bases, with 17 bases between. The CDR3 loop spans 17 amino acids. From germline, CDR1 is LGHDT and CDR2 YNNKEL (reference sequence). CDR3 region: CASSRGAAGRSTDTQYF. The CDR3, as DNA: TGTGCCAGCAGCCGGGGCGCGGCAGGCCGTAGCACAGATACGCAGTATTTT.